The source of this TCR beta chain is a study of blood T cell repertoires in COVID-19. Across the whole study: Sample material is recorded as cDNA or gDNA derived from T cells, B-cell-depleted T cells, or PBMCs.

Germline CDR1 SGHAT, CDR2 FQNNGV. The CDR3 sequence is 15 residues long. The V end was cut by 2 bases, the J end by 1 base, with 10 bases between. TCRdb's copy holds only in-frame clones and misses some; the assay was immunoSEQ multiplex PCR. The data hold over 50,000 clones, with over 75% observed a single time. This clonotype was obtained from a human donor in a cohort sampled during active COVID-19. Sequencing was done on a sample of peripheral blood. The chain is built from TRBV11-2 and TRBJ2-3, with no clear D. The DNA of the CDR3 is TGTGCCAGCAGCTTAAGGCGGCGAGGCACAGATACGCAGTATTTT. The encoded protein is CASSLRRRGTDTQYF.